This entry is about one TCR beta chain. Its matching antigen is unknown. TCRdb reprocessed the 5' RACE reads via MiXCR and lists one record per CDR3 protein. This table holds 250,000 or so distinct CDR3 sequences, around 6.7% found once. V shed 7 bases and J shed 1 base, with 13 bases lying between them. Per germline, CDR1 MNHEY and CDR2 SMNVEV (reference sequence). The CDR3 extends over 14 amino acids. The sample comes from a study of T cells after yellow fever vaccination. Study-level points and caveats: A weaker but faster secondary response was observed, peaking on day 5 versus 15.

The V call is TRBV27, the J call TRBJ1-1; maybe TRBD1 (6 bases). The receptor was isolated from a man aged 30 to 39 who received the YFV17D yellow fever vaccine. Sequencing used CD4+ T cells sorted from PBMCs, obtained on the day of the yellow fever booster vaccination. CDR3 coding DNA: TGTGCCAGCAATCCGACAGGACCGAACACTGAAGCTTTCTTT. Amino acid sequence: CASNPTGPNTEAFF.